This is a list of T cell receptor beta chains from one sample in a study of OX40 agonist ivuxolimab in advanced cancers. Sequencing was performed with immunoSEQ multiplex PCR; in TCRdb, only in-frame clones are kept and a portion is missing. This table has 45,000 to 65,000 clones, 81% appearing once. The sample consisted of CD4+ or CD8+ T cells sorted from blood, taken in a trial of the OX40 agonist ivuxolimab. Every receptor here comes from an adult with an advanced solid tumor such as melanoma, head and neck, liver or kidney cancer. CDR3s include the opening cysteine and the closing phenylalanine or tryptophan. Fields, in order: CDR3 DNA, CDR3 protein, J gene, clone size, V gene, D gene. D genes are given only for firm matches. Expanded clones are given a class, and other clones once, few, many or no size at all.

TGCGCCAGCAGCTTGGAAGGGGGCCAAGGGGAAAAACTGTTTTTT	CASSLEGGQGEKLFF	TRBJ1-4	few	TRBV5-1	TRBD1
TGTGCCAGTAGTGGTAGTTCAAGGGCCGGGTATGGCTACACCTTC	CASSGSSRAGYGYTF	TRBJ1-2	few	TRBV19	.
TGTGCCATCCGGGCCGAGCCGATCACTGAAGCTTTCTTT	CAIRAEPITEAFF	TRBJ1-1	.	TRBV2	.
TGTGCCAGTACCCTACTGGGGGACAGGGGCGATGAGCAGTTCTTC	CASTLLGDRGDEQFF	TRBJ2-1	few	TRBV19	TRBD1
TGTGCCAGCAGCTTGGTGGCAGGGGGGGAGCAGTACTTC	CASSLVAGGEQYF	TRBJ2-7	.	TRBV5-6	.
TGTGCCAGCAGCCTATTAGCGGGGGGTACCTACAATGAGCAGTTCTTC	CASSLLAGGTYNEQFF	TRBJ2-1	.	TRBV7-6	TRBD2
TGCGCCAGCAGCGTCGGGACGGATACTGGAAACACCATATATTTT	CASSVGTDTGNTIYF	TRBJ1-3	.	TRBV5-1	.
TGCGCCAGCAGCATCGGGACTAGCGCGGGCTACGAGCAGTACTTC	CASSIGTSAGYEQYF	TRBJ2-7	.	TRBV5-1	TRBD2
TGTGCCAGCAGCAGGACAGGGGTGACCACCGGGGAGCTGTTTTTT	CASSRTGVTTGELFF	TRBJ2-2	.	TRBV11-2	TRBD1
TGTGCCAGCAGCTTAGATAGGGGACACCTCCAAGAGACCCAGTACTTC	CASSLDRGHLQETQYF	TRBJ2-5	.	TRBV11-2	.
TGCGCCAGCAGCTTGGACGTAGGGGGCACCTATGGCTACACCTTC	CASSLDVGGTYGYTF	TRBJ1-2	once	TRBV5-1	TRBD1
TGTGCCAGCAGTTTATACCCATTCCGCGGACAGGGTTACTACGAGCAGTACTTC	CASSLYPFRGQGYYEQYF	TRBJ2-7	.	TRBV28	TRBD1
TGCAGCGTGGACAGGTCTAGCACAGATACGCAGTATTTT	CSVDRSSTDTQYF	TRBJ2-3	.	TRBV29-1	TRBD1
TGTGCCAGCAAACAGGGCTTTGGTCAGCCCCAGCATTTT	CASKQGFGQPQHF	TRBJ1-5	.	TRBV6-1	.
TGTGCCAGCAGCTCTCCTTCCGGGACAGACAGCTCCTATAATTCACCCCTCCACTTT	CASSSPSGTDSSYNSPLHF	TRBJ1-6	.	TRBV11-1	TRBD1
TGCGCCAGCAGCTTGGAGGGGCACGGCTATGGCTACACCTTC	CASSLEGHGYGYTF	TRBJ1-2	once	TRBV5-1	.
TGTGCCAGCAGCTTTCCCGACAGGGGCTACAATGAGCAGTTCTTC	CASSFPDRGYNEQFF	TRBJ2-1	.	TRBV11-3	TRBD1
TGTGCCAGCAGTGGTGGACAGGGCACCACTGAAGCTTTCTTT	CASSGGQGTTEAFF	TRBJ1-1	.	TRBV6-1	TRBD1
TGTGCCAGTAGTCACCTCCGGGCTAGGGGGGTAGAGACCCAGTACTTC	CASSHLRARGVETQYF	TRBJ2-5	.	TRBV19	.
TGTGCCAGTAGGAGCGGCGTCGGGGGTGGAGGGACCCAGTACTTC	CASRSGVGGGGTQYF	TRBJ2-5	.	TRBV19	.
TGCGCCAGCAGCGCGACAGGGGGGACCTACGAGCAGTACTTC	CASSATGGTYEQYF	TRBJ2-7	.	TRBV10-2	TRBD1
TGTGCCAGCAGCCCCCAACAGGGGCGCACTAACTATGGCTACACCTTC	CASSPQQGRTNYGYTF	TRBJ1-2	few	TRBV14	TRBD1
TGTGCCAGCTCACCACGACAGAACACAGATACGCAGTATTTT	CASSPRQNTDTQYF	TRBJ2-3	.	TRBV18	.
TGTGCCGCCGGGTTCTCGGCCGGGGAGCTGTTTTTT	CAAGFSAGELFF	TRBJ2-2	.	TRBV5-6	.
TGTGCCATCAGTGACCGTCTAGCGGGGGCCTCCACTTTTAGCACAGATACGCAGTATTTT	CAISDRLAGASTFSTDTQYF	TRBJ2-3	.	TRBV10-3	TRBD2
TGTGCCAGCAGCTTTTCTCTGGGACAGTTTAGCTCCTACGAGCAGTACTTC	CASSFSLGQFSSYEQYF	TRBJ2-7	.	TRBV11-2	TRBD1
TGTGCCAGCAGCAGAGGCCTGTACGAGCAGTACTTC	CASSRGLYEQYF	TRBJ2-7	.	TRBV11-2	.
TGTGCCAGTAGTATAACTTGGACATCGCACAATGAGCAGTTCTTC	CASSITWTSHNEQFF	TRBJ2-1	.	TRBV19	.
TGCAGCGCAGGGCGGGGGGGCCTTCCTAACTATGGCTACACCTTC	CSAGRGGLPNYGYTF	TRBJ1-2	few	TRBV29-1	.